This TCR beta chain was sequenced for a study of early T cells in non-severe SARS-CoV-2 infection. One entry per CDR3 protein, called by TCRdb with MiXCR from the 5' RACE reads. The data contain about 57,000 distinct CDR3 sequences, 13% of them singletons. The CDR3 is 15 amino acids. In germline, CDR1 is SGDLS, CDR2 YYNGEE. Trimming left V 0 bases short and J 7 bases short, with 11 bases between. Sequences were obtained from whole blood. The chain uses TRBV9 and TRBJ1-6; D call uncertain. The sequence came from an adult who was a healthcare worker with PCR-confirmed SARS-CoV-2 infection or an uninfected control (not recorded which). The CDR3 region is CASSVDLIGNSPLHF. In DNA form, the CDR3 reads TGTGCCAGCAGCGTAGACTTGATCGGGAATTCACCCCTCCACTTT.